The present T cell receptor (beta chain) was sequenced within a study of CXCR3-negative and CXCR3-positive naive CD8 T cells. Regarding the study as a whole: Fresh PBMCs served for most assays, and CXCR3 expression fell partially after cryopreservation. In both naive subsets diversity was comparably high, whereas memory CD8+ cells showed much lower diversity. TRBV-TRBJ usage matched between naive CXCR3-negative and CXCR3-positive cells but not between memory cells. Naive cells positive for CXCR3 carried more hydrophobic TRB CDR3s than CXCR3-negative ones.

Worth noting for this clonotype: No antigen is known for it.

Sorts that each held 300,000 cells were run in triplicate for every CD8+ T cell subset. TRB cDNA was prepared as libraries by UMI-labeled 5' RACE. TCRdb reprocessed the 5' RACE reads, with one entry per CDR3 protein and no DNA. The sample totals approximately 120,000 distinct CDR3 sequences. This TCR derives from a human donor in good health. Some clones in this sample may be carry-over from other donors' samples. Material for sequencing was naive CXCR3+ CD8+ T cells from blood. As for subset: CD45RO-CCR7+CD27+CD95- naive CD8+ T cells expressing CXCR3 (TNR3+).

CDR3 protein: CAVVAGPSYEQYF. V usage is TRBV12-5 and J usage is TRBJ2-7; the TCRdb call, TRBD1, lacks DNA for checking. The CDR3 contains 13 residues. In germline, CDR1 is LGHNT, CDR2 FRNRAP. The full variable domain, in which reference TRBV12-5 and TRBJ2-7 provide the parts outside the CDR3, is DARVTQTPRHKVTEMGQEVTMRCQPILGHNTVFWYRQTMMQGLELLAYFRNRAPLDDSGMPKDRFSAEMPDATLATLKIQPSEPRDSAVYFCAVVAGPSYEQYFGPGTRLTVT.